The next 18 T cell receptor beta chains were all read from a single sample in a study of shared clonotypes between healthy human individuals. Assay used: immunoSEQ multiplex PCR; TCRdb lists only in-frame clones, some missing. Here the sample spans roughly 2.4 million clones, approximately 94% being singletons. The sequenced sample consisted of naive CD4+ T cells sorted from blood. Sample subset: CD45RA+ positively selected. These receptor sequences come from a man aged 18 to 29 in good health.

The chain has TRBV10-1 and TRBJ2-7; 8 positions agree with TRBD1. The length of the CDR3 is 16 residues. V trimming: 6 bases; J trimming: 2 bases; junction bases outside the gene matches: 12. CDR1 and CDR2 (germline): WNHNN, SYGVQD (reference sequence). This CDR3 reads CASSGTGTGVTYEQYF. The DNA of the CDR3 is TGCGCCAGCAGCGGGACCGGGACAGGAGTCACCTACGAGCAGTACTTC.

This sequence joins TRBV10-2 and TRBJ2-2, with D unresolved. Trimming took 3 bases from V and 4 from J, leaving 9 bases between them. The CDR3 spans 14 residues. Germline CDR1 WSHSY, CDR2 SAAADI. The CDR3 region is CASSDSWTTGELFF. The CDR3 DNA is TGCGCCAGCAGTGATAGTTGGACCACCGGGGAGCTGTTTTTT.

About this clone itself: At one boundary the junction diverges from the germline segment, which might be a read error. This chain links TRBV7-7 with TRBJ1-1; 8 nucleotides align to TRBD1. In germline, CDR1 is SSHAT, CDR2 FNYEAQ (reference sequence). The CDR3 is 14 amino acids. This chain's CDR3 is CASSPGQGSTEAFF. CDR3 DNA sequence: TGTGCTAGCAGCCCCGGACAGGGTTCCACTGAAGCTTTCTTT.

This chain links TRBV14 with TRBJ2-5; 9 nucleotides agree with TRBD1. CDR1 and CDR2 (germline): SGHDN, FVKESK. The CDR3 is 16 amino acids. The trim removed 4 bases at V and 5 bases at J, leaving 11 bases unmatched. In nucleotides, the CDR3 is TGTGCCAGCAGCCGCACAGGGGGCGTTTTATGGGAGACCCAGTACTTC. As protein: CASSRTGGVLWETQYF. The full variable domain, in which reference TRBV14 and TRBJ2-5 provide the parts outside the CDR3, is EAGVTQFPSHSVIEKGQTVTLRCDPISGHDNLYWYRRVMGKEIKFLLHFVKESKQDESGMPNNRFLAERTGGTYSTLKVQPAELEDSGVYFCASSRTGGVLWETQYFGPGTRLLVL.

This chain joins TRBV9 and TRBJ1-1; unclear D gene. The CDR3 spans 13 residues. Germline V CDR1 and CDR2: SGDLS, YYNGEE. V lost 0 bases to trimming and J lost 13 bases, with 16 bases between them. The CDR3 sequence is CASSVGGSYEVFF. CDR3 sequence (DNA): TGTGCCAGCAGCGTAGGAGGGTCCTACGAGGTTTTCTTT.

This clone has just one count. The V call is TRBV29-1, the J call TRBJ2-1; TRBD2 agrees at 8 bases. Trimming at V came to 8 bases and at J to 7 bases, leaving 10 bases not matched to a gene. Germline V gene lookup returns CDR1 SQVTM and CDR2 ANQGSEA. This CDR3 region has 13 residues. The CDR3 reads CSFEAGVRNEQFF. The CDR3 DNA reads as TGCAGCTTCGAAGCGGGAGTAAGGAATGAGCAGTTCTTC.

The J gene is TRBJ2-2, the V gene TRBV5-1, with 10 bases identical to TRBD1. This CDR3 comprises 15 residues. Germline V gene lookup returns CDR1 SGHRS and CDR2 YFSETQ. The V segment lost 4 bases and the J segment 7 bases; nucleotides outside the gene matches: 7. The CDR3 here is CASSLTGTGVGELFF. The CDR3 nucleotides are TGCGCCAGCAGCCTCACCGGGACAGGGGTCGGGGAGCTGTTTTTT.

The rearrangement links TRBV2 to TRBJ2-3, with 12 bases matching TRBD2. In germline, CDR1 is SNHLY, CDR2 FYNNEI. Germline trimming cut 7 bases from V and 4 bases from J; bases unmatched to any gene: 6. This CDR3 has 15 amino acids. The CDR3 coding sequence is TGTGCCAGCACCCCGACTAGCGGGAGCCCAGATACGCAGTATTTT. It codes for CASTPTSGSPDTQYF.

J is TRBJ1-4 and V is TRBV5-1; D perhaps matches TRBD1 (6 bases). Germline V CDR1 and CDR2: SGHRS, YFSETQ. There are 15 residues in the CDR3. The V and J ends lost 2 bases and 4 bases respectively, with 12 bases between them. The CDR3 coding sequence is TGCGCCAGCAGCTTAGGGGGGCTCCTTAATGAAAAACTGTTTTTT. Encoded protein: CASSLGGLLNEKLFF.

Regarding this clone: Other DNA sequences within the sample encode an identical CDR3. The genes are TRBV5-4 and TRBJ2-1; D possibly matches TRBD1 or TRBD2 (5 bases each). Germline assignment: CDR1 SGHNT and CDR2 YYREEE (reference sequence). This CDR3 spans 15 amino acids. Between the trimmed V and J ends, which lost 0 bases and 4 bases, there was a span of 11 bases. The chain's CDR3 is CASSLGGSYYNEQFF. The CDR3 DNA reads TGTGCCAGCAGCTTGGGGGGGTCTTATTACAATGAGCAGTTCTTC.

The chain combines TRBV9 with TRBJ1-1, with D perhaps TRBD1 (5 bases). The CDR3 runs to 14 residues. The V and J ends lost 2 bases and 3 bases respectively, with 11 bases between them. Germline CDR1 SGDLS, CDR2 YYNGEE. The CDR3 loop is CASSVRVLDTEAFF. CDR3 DNA sequence: TGTGCCAGCAGCGTCAGGGTATTGGACACTGAAGCTTTCTTT.

The chain carries TRBV9 and TRBJ1-5; D remains unclear. The CDR3 totals 15 residues. Germline V gene data show CDR1 as SGDLS and CDR2 as YYNGEE. V dropped 4 bases and J dropped 3 bases, with 14 bases sitting between them. CDR3 protein: CASSYQNRVNQPQHF. CDR3 DNA sequence: TGTGCCAGCAGCTACCAGAACAGAGTCAATCAGCCCCAGCATTTT.

The chain carries TRBV7-9 and TRBJ1-1; no clear D. Between the trimmed V and J ends, which lost 3 bases and 0 bases, there was a span of 8 bases. This CDR3 comprises 14 residues. Germline CDR1 is SEHNR and CDR2 is FQNEAQ (reference sequence). The CDR3 region is CASSFDLMNTEAFF. The CDR3, as DNA: TGTGCCAGCAGCTTCGACTTGATGAACACTGAAGCTTTCTTT.

This clone was seen just once. J is TRBJ1-4 and V is TRBV30, with a possible D match to TRBD1 (6 bases). V was trimmed by 0 bases and J by 6 bases, leaving 11 bases between them. This CDR3 comprises 14 residues. Germline lookup yields CDR1 GTSNPN and CDR2 SVGIG (reference sequence). The CDR3 DNA follows: TGTGCCTGGAGTGTAGTAGGGGGGGATGAAAAACTGTTTTTT. Protein sequence: CAWSVVGGDEKLFF. Looking up the rest from reference TRBV30 and TRBJ1-4 gives the full variable domain: SQTIHQWPATLVQPVGSPLSLECTVEGTSNPNLYWYRQAAGRGLQLLFYSVGIGQISSEVPQNLSASRPQDRQFILSSKKLLLSDSGFYLCAWSVVGGDEKLFFGSGTQLSVL.

The chain recombines TRBV11-2 with TRBJ2-5; D possibly corresponds to TRBD1 (6 bases). The germline gives CDR1 SGHAT, CDR2 FQNNGV. The ends were cut back, 5 bases at V and 1 base at J, with 17 bases in the middle. CDR3 length equals 16 residues. DNA for the CDR3: TGTGCCAGCAGCCAGATGGGGGCCAGAACCCAAGAGACCCAGTACTTC. Translating it yields CASSQMGARTQETQYF.

The chain couples TRBV10-2 to TRBJ1-4; D not certain. Trimming took off 8 bases at V and 8 bases at J, with 12 bases between the two ends. The CDR3 contains 12 residues. From germline, CDR1 is WSHSY and CDR2 SAAADI. The CDR3 DNA follows: TGCGCCAGCTCAAGAGGGATCGAAAAACTGTTTTTT. This gives the protein CASSRGIEKLFF.

This rearrangement joins TRBV11-1 to TRBJ1-1; possibly TRBD1 for D (6 bases). CDR3 length: 14 residues. The germline CDR1 and CDR2 sequences are SGHAT and FQDESV (reference sequence). The V end lost 5 bases, the J end lost 5 bases, and 15 bases lay between the germline ends. The CDR3 here is CASSPLDSKTEAFF. The CDR3 region has the DNA TGTGCCAGCAGCCCACTGGACAGTAAGACTGAAGCTTTCTTT.

This clone was counted once. The chain joins TRBV10-3 to TRBJ1-2; TRBD1 might be the D (5 bases). The CDR3 has 13 amino acids. Germline V lookup: CDR1 ENHRY, CDR2 SYGVKD. V lost 3 bases, J lost 4 bases, and 9 bases lay in between. This CDR3 reads CAISEGAFYGYTF. The CDR3 DNA sequence: TGTGCCATCAGTGAAGGGGCCTTCTATGGCTACACCTTC.